Below, one TCR beta chain is given with its context. Its matching antigen is unknown. The missing conserved phenylalanine or tryptophan at the end of this CDR3 makes a read error likely. It is unclear where the CDR3 begins or ends on the DNA, so no DNA is shown, and the CDR3 is as TCRdb lists it. This sample stems from a study of identical twins. Each CDR3 protein gets one entry after TCRdb re-called the 5' RACE reads with MiXCR. The sample carries 690,000 or so distinct CDR3 sequences, about 9.4% recorded once. CDR1 SGHRS and CDR2 YFSETQ come from the germline V gene. The CDR3 region is 16 residues in length, termini included. Study-level points and caveats: Fewer insertions were carried by abundant cord blood beta clonotypes, but none was seen in memory repertoires. Zero-insertion analyses were open to partial confounding by invariant MAIT and iNKT cells.

This same sample was also taken into another study, of yellow fever vaccine responses in identical twins.

Material for sequencing was PBMCs. The TCR sequence derives from a woman aged 18 to 35 in good health. The V and J genes are TRBV5-1 and TRBJ1-2. CDR3 residues: CASMGQGPIVPPNRHS.